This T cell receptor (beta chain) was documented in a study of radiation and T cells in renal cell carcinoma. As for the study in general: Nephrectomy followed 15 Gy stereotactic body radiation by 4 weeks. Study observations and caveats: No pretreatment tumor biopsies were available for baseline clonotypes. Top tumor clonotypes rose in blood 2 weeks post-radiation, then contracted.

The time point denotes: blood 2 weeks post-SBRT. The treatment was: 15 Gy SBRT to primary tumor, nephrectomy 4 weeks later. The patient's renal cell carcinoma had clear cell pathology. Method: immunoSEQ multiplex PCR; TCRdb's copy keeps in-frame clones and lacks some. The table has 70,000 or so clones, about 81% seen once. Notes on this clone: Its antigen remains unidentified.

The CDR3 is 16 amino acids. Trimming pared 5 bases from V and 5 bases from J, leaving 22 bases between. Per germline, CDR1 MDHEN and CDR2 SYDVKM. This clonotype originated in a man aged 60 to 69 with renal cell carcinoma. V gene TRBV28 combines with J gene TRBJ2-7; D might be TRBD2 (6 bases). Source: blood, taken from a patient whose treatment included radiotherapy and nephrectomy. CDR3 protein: CASSPRRGRFGNEQYF. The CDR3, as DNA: TGTGCCAGCAGTCCACGGAGGGGCAGGTTTGGGAACGAGCAGTACTTC.